This is a list of T cell receptor beta chains from one sample in a study of blood T cell repertoires in COVID-19. Some clones are missing from TCRdb's copy, which holds only in-frame ones; the method was immunoSEQ multiplex PCR. The data hold some 290,000 clones, with about nine tenths observed a single time. Source material: peripheral blood. The receptors shown here come from a woman in her fifties or sixties who had recovered from COVID-19. Each CDR3 is given with its conserved first and last residue. D genes are given only for firm matches. Size is stated for part of the rows, as once, few or many counts, or as a class when the clone is expanded.

size: NA
V: TRBV7-3
D: NA
J: TRBJ1-2
CDR3: CASSLQGRGYGYTF
DNA: TGTGCCAGCAGCTTGCAGGGTCGTGGCTATGGCTACACCTTC

size: NA
V: TRBV28
D: TRBD1
J: TRBJ2-3
CDR3: CASSIRQGVRPDTQYF
DNA: TGTGCCAGCAGTATCAGACAGGGAGTTCGACCAGATACGCAGTATTTT

size: NA
V: TRBV5-1
D: TRBD2
J: TRBJ2-1
CDR3: CASTWTAGAAEQFF
DNA: TGCGCCAGCACTTGGACAGCGGGGGCTGCTGAGCAGTTCTTC

size: NA
V: TRBV30
D: NA
J: TRBJ2-2
CDR3: CAWRPVGGTHLGGELFF
DNA: TGTGCCTGGAGGCCAGTCGGGGGAACCCATCTCGGCGGGGAGCTGTTTTTT

size: once
V: TRBV19
D: TRBD1
J: TRBJ1-1
CDR3: CASSISGTAKNTEAFF
DNA: TGTGCCAGTAGTATTTCCGGGACAGCCAAGAACACTGAAGCTTTCTTT

size: NA
V: TRBV4-1
D: TRBD2
J: TRBJ2-7
CDR3: CASSQAGTSGYEQYF
DNA: TGCGCCAGCAGCCAAGCCGGGACTAGCGGCTACGAGCAGTACTTC

size: NA
V: TRBV5-5
D: NA
J: TRBJ1-1
CDR3: CASSLDRDTEAFF
DNA: TGTGCCAGCAGCTTGGACAGGGACACTGAAGCTTTCTTT

size: once
V: TRBV27
D: TRBD1
J: TRBJ2-5
CDR3: CASSLNRGSPAEYF
DNA: TGTGCCAGCAGTTTGAACAGGGGGTCACCCGCCGAGTACTTC

size: NA
V: TRBV23-1
D: TRBD1
J: TRBJ2-7
CDR3: CASSHHSRQGLSYEQYF
DNA: TGCGCCAGCAGTCACCACTCAAGACAGGGCCTTTCCTACGAGCAGTACTTC

size: NA
V: TRBV7-2
D: TRBD2
J: TRBJ2-1
CDR3: CASSLSPLLAGGLNEQFF
DNA: TGTGCCAGCAGCTTATCCCCCTTACTAGCGGGAGGGCTAAATGAGCAGTTCTTC

size: NA
V: TRBV29-1
D: TRBD2
J: TRBJ2-7
CDR3: CSVSSGGNSYEQYF
DNA: TGCAGCGTCAGTAGCGGGGGGAACTCCTACGAGCAGTACTTC

size: NA
V: TRBV5-1
D: NA
J: TRBJ1-1
CDR3: CASRGSAGLPEAFF
DNA: TGCGCCAGCAGGGGGAGTGCGGGGTTACCTGAAGCTTTCTTT

size: NA
V: TRBV18
D: TRBD1
J: TRBJ2-7
CDR3: CASSPLPFPGTEFYEQYF
DNA: TGTGCCAGCTCACCACTACCGTTCCCTGGGACAGAGTTCTACGAGCAGTACTTC

size: NA
V: TRBV5-1
D: TRBD1
J: TRBJ1-2
CDR3: CASSFTSDRGLSYGYTF
DNA: TGCGCCAGCAGCTTTACCTCTGACAGGGGTTTAAGTTATGGCTACACCTTC

size: NA
V: TRBV7-9
D: NA
J: TRBJ1-6
CDR3: CASAYRAPAYNSPLHF
DNA: TGTGCCAGCGCATACAGGGCCCCTGCTTATAATTCACCCCTCCACTTT

size: NA
V: TRBV9
D: NA
J: TRBJ1-2
CDR3: CASSVGTVGYGYTF
DNA: TGTGCCAGCAGCGTAGGGACAGTGGGCTATGGCTACACCTTC

size: NA
V: TRBV30
D: TRBD1
J: TRBJ2-7
CDR3: CAWSSGTGIYEQYF
DNA: TGTGCCTGGAGTTCCGGGACAGGGATCTACGAGCAGTACTTC

size: NA
V: TRBV7-8
D: TRBD1
J: TRBJ1-4
CDR3: CASSLGFGTGYEKLFF
DNA: TGTGCCAGCAGCTTAGGTTTTGGGACAGGGTATGAAAAACTGTTTTTT

size: NA
V: TRBV5-1
D: TRBD1
J: TRBJ1-1
CDR3: CASSLDQGGATEAFF
DNA: TGCGCCAGCAGCTTGGACCAGGGGGGCGCCACTGAAGCTTTCTTT

size: NA
V: TRBV6-2/TRBV6-3
D: NA
J: TRBJ2-7
CDR3: CASSINRVYEQYF
DNA: TGTGCCAGCAGCATAAACAGGGTCTACGAGCAGTACTTC

size: NA
V: TRBV7-2
D: NA
J: TRBJ1-4
CDR3: CASSQWEAYRGEKLFF
DNA: TGTGCCAGCAGTCAGTGGGAGGCCTACCGGGGTGAAAAACTGTTTTTT

size: NA
V: TRBV18
D: NA
J: TRBJ1-6
CDR3: CASSPGANSPLHF
DNA: TGTGCCAGCTCACCAGGGGCCAATTCACCCCTCCACTTT

size: NA
V: TRBV7-2
D: TRBD2
J: TRBJ2-2
CDR3: CASRSPGLVTVGELFF
DNA: TGTGCCAGCAGATCGCCGGGACTAGTTACGGTCGGGGAGCTGTTTTTT

size: NA
V: TRBV4-1
D: NA
J: TRBJ2-7
CDR3: CASSPSVSFNYEQYF
DNA: TGCGCCAGCAGCCCCTCGGTGAGTTTCAACTACGAGCAGTACTTC

size: NA
V: TRBV4-2
D: NA
J: TRBJ1-5
CDR3: CASSQDFQGNQPQHF
DNA: TGTGCCAGCAGCCAAGATTTTCAGGGGAATCAGCCCCAGCATTTT

size: NA
V: TRBV6-1
D: NA
J: TRBJ2-2
CDR3: CASSERRTGELFF
DNA: TGTGCCAGCAGTGAACGGAGGACCGGGGAGCTGTTTTTT

size: NA
V: TRBV19
D: TRBD2
J: TRBJ2-7
CDR3: CASSPRTSVYEQYF
DNA: TGTGCCAGTAGTCCTCGGACTAGCGTGTACGAGCAGTACTTC

size: once
V: TRBV5-1
D: TRBD1
J: TRBJ1-1
CDR3: CASRHGQGAMNTEAFF
DNA: TGCGCCAGCAGACACGGACAGGGGGCAATGAACACTGAAGCTTTCTTT

size: NA
V: TRBV28
D: NA
J: TRBJ2-7
CDR3: CASSLQGTVSSYEQYF
DNA: TGTGCCAGCAGTTTACAGGGAACTGTAAGCTCCTACGAGCAGTACTTC

size: NA
V: TRBV5-5
D: TRBD2
J: TRBJ2-7
CDR3: CASSLAGGAYEQYF
DNA: TGTGCCAGCAGCCTAGCGGGGGGGGCCTACGAGCAGTACTTC

size: NA
V: TRBV20-1
D: NA
J: TRBJ1-5
CDR3: CSASPGRLSQPQHF
DNA: TGCAGTGCTAGTCCAGGGCGACTTAGTCAGCCCCAGCATTTT

size: NA
V: TRBV7-2
D: TRBD2
J: TRBJ2-3
CDR3: CASSLVAGGEDTQYF
DNA: TGTGCCAGCTCCCTTGTAGCGGGAGGGGAGGATACGCAGTATTTT

size: NA
V: TRBV5-1
D: NA
J: TRBJ2-1
CDR3: CASSLASSSYNEQFF
DNA: TGCGCCAGCAGCTTGGCTAGTAGCTCCTACAATGAGCAGTTCTTC

size: once
V: TRBV27
D: NA
J: TRBJ2-7
CDR3: CASAARENEQYF
DNA: TGTGCCAGCGCCGCTAGAGAAAACGAGCAGTACTTC

size: NA
V: TRBV7-7
D: TRBD2
J: TRBJ2-5
CDR3: CASSLGAGLAAQETQYF
DNA: TGTGCTAGCAGCTTAGGTGCGGGACTAGCGGCTCAAGAGACCCAGTACTTC

size: NA
V: TRBV30
D: NA
J: TRBJ1-3
CDR3: CAWSVRGLWNTIYF
DNA: TGTGCCTGGAGTGTACGGGGTTTATGGAACACCATATATTTT

size: NA
V: TRBV24-1
D: NA
J: TRBJ1-4
CDR3: CATSDSRDVNEKLFF
DNA: TGTGCCACCAGTGATTCGCGGGACGTTAATGAAAAACTGTTTTTT